These T cell receptor beta chains were read from a single sample in a study of spatial heterogeneity in lung cancer. TCRdb recomputed calls from the 5' RACE reads with MiXCR, one row per CDR3 protein. The sample holds 11,000 to 15,000 distinct CDR3 sequences, 10% to 11% seen once. Sequenced material: PBMCs, taken at surgery. These receptors were obtained from a female donor with early-stage non-small cell lung cancer. Both conserved end residues are part of each CDR3. Fields, in order: clone size, J gene, D gene, V gene, CDR3 DNA, CDR3 protein. D genes are given only for firm matches. Clone size, where shown, is once, few, many, or a class for clones that have expanded.

size: -; J: TRBJ2-7; D: TRBD1; V: TRBV6-5; DNA: TGTGCCAGCAGTCTAAAGGGACAGTCCTACGAGCAGTACTTC; CDR3: CASSLKGQSYEQYF
size: many; J: TRBJ1-2; D: -; V: TRBV29-1; DNA: TGCAGCGTTGGGTCGGGCGCGAACTATGGCTACACCTTC; CDR3: CSVGSGANYGYTF
size: few; J: TRBJ1-5; D: -; V: TRBV5-5; DNA: TGTGCCAGCAGCTTGGATGGTCCCGCTCCCAACCTTAATCAGCCCCAGCATTTT; CDR3: CASSLDGPAPNLNQPQHF
size: medium-sized; J: TRBJ2-2; D: -; V: TRBV11-3; DNA: TGTGCCAGCAGCGGCGGGGCTACCAACACCGGGGAGCTGTTTTTT; CDR3: CASSGGATNTGELFF
size: once; J: TRBJ1-5; D: -; V: TRBV10-2; DNA: TGCGCCAGCATGGGCAGGGGCCTTGATCAGCCCCAGCATTTT; CDR3: CASMGRGLDQPQHF
size: -; J: TRBJ1-2; D: -; V: TRBV20-1; DNA: TGCAGTGCTGACGGGACACCCAACTATGGCTACACCTTC; CDR3: CSADGTPNYGYTF
size: -; J: TRBJ2-1; D: -; V: TRBV25-1; DNA: TGTGCCAGCAGTGAGTTCCCAGGGGGTATCGGGGGCAATGAGCAGTTCTTC; CDR3: CASSEFPGGIGGNEQFF
size: few; J: TRBJ1-5; D: -; V: TRBV14; DNA: TGTGCCAGCAGCCAAGAAGGCCCCCAGGGATTTCTCCACCATTTT; CDR3: CASSQEGPQGFLHHF
size: many; J: TRBJ2-6; D: -; V: TRBV11-2; DNA: TGTGCCAGCACCCCCAGCCCTTCAGCCTCTGGGGCCAACGTCCTGACTTTC; CDR3: CASTPSPSASGANVLTF
size: many; J: TRBJ1-6; D: -; V: TRBV7-9; DNA: TGTGCCAGCAGCTTAAACACAGGCAATTCACCCCTCCACTTT; CDR3: CASSLNTGNSPLHF
size: medium-sized; J: TRBJ2-1; D: -; V: TRBV29-1; DNA: TGCAGCGTTAGGACGCGCGGCAATGAGCAGTTCTTC; CDR3: CSVRTRGNEQFF
size: few; J: TRBJ1-1; D: -; V: TRBV5-1; DNA: TGCGCCAGCAGCCTGACAAGGGTCACTGAAGCTTTCTTT; CDR3: CASSLTRVTEAFF
size: many; J: TRBJ2-7; D: -; V: TRBV2; DNA: TGTGCCAGCAAGGGTGGCTACGAGCAGTACTTC; CDR3: CASKGGYEQYF
size: many; J: TRBJ2-1; D: -; V: TRBV24-1; DNA: TGTGCCACCAGTGATTTGGGTGGGGGGACCCACAATGAGCAGTTCTTC; CDR3: CATSDLGGGTHNEQFF
size: many; J: TRBJ1-3; D: TRBD1; V: TRBV5-1; DNA: TGCGCCAGCAGCCGACAGGGCGGTGGAAACACCATATATTTT; CDR3: CASSRQGGGNTIYF
size: medium-sized; J: TRBJ2-3; D: -; V: TRBV28; DNA: TGTGCCAGCAGTTTTATTGCAGCCCGCACAGATACGCAGTATTTT; CDR3: CASSFIAARTDTQYF
size: many; J: TRBJ2-1; D: -; V: TRBV29-1; DNA: TGCAGCGTTGATGTAAACAATGAGCAGTTCTTC; CDR3: CSVDVNNEQFF
size: medium-sized; J: TRBJ1-2; D: TRBD1; V: TRBV27; DNA: TGTGCCAGCAGTCTGGGACAGACGAACTATGGCTACACCTTC; CDR3: CASSLGQTNYGYTF
size: medium-sized; J: TRBJ1-5; D: -; V: TRBV19; DNA: TGTGCCAGTAGTCGAAACAGGGGCAATCAGCCCCAGCATTTT; CDR3: CASSRNRGNQPQHF
size: -; J: TRBJ1-2; D: -; V: TRBV20-1; DNA: TGCAGTGCTAGCCGGGACAACACCTTC; CDR3: CSASRDNTF
size: -; J: TRBJ1-1; D: TRBD1; V: TRBV12-3/TRBV12-4; DNA: TGTGCCAGCAGTTTGTGGGGCGGACAGGCAGAAGCTTTCTTT; CDR3: CASSLWGGQAEAFF
size: few; J: TRBJ2-5; D: -; V: TRBV7-9; DNA: TGTGCCAGCAGCCCACCCTTCGGGGACAAACAAGAGACCCAGTACTTC; CDR3: CASSPPFGDKQETQYF
size: medium-sized; J: TRBJ1-2; D: -; V: TRBV3-1; DNA: TGTGCCAGCAGCAGAAATAGCTATGGCTACACCTTC; CDR3: CASSRNSYGYTF
size: few; J: TRBJ1-2; D: -; V: TRBV28; DNA: TGTGCCAGCAGAGAACAGGGTTCTAACTATGGCTACACCTTC; CDR3: CASREQGSNYGYTF
size: -; J: TRBJ2-3; D: -; V: TRBV30; DNA: TGTGCCTGGTCTGACGGGGGGCGACCCACAGATACGCAGTATTTT; CDR3: CAWSDGGRPTDTQYF
size: many; J: TRBJ1-5; D: -; V: TRBV19; DNA: TGTGCCAGTAGGCGGACAGCGCCTAATCAGCCCCAGCATTTT; CDR3: CASRRTAPNQPQHF
size: many; J: TRBJ2-7; D: -; V: TRBV6-1; DNA: TGTGCCAGCAGTGACGTCCGCGAGCAGTACTTC; CDR3: CASSDVREQYF
size: many; J: TRBJ2-7; D: -; V: TRBV11-2; DNA: TGTGCCAGCAGCTTAGCCCGCAGGGTTAGCTTCTACGAGCAGTACTTC; CDR3: CASSLARRVSFYEQYF
size: -; J: TRBJ2-1; D: -; V: TRBV3-1; DNA: TGTGCCAGCAGCCAAGAATTTGGGACCGGTTCCTACAATGAGCAGTTCTTC; CDR3: CASSQEFGTGSYNEQFF
size: many; J: TRBJ1-2; D: -; V: TRBV6-1; DNA: TGTGCCAGCACCGAGGGGGACGTATTTAACTATGGCTACACCTTC; CDR3: CASTEGDVFNYGYTF
size: many; J: TRBJ1-2; D: TRBD1; V: TRBV20-1; DNA: TGCAGTGCTAGCAGACAGGGATGGGGCTACACCTTC; CDR3: CSASRQGWGYTF